The 22 T cell receptor beta chains below all came from one sample that was sequenced in a study of control samples from healthy donors and cancer patients. Profiling relied on immunoSEQ multiplex PCR, and the TCRdb table lists in-frame clones only, not all of them. Seen here are around 170,000 clones, nearly 90% observed once, and the top ten hold approximately 1.5%. The source material was blood. These receptors were collected from a woman aged 45 to 65 in good health.

The chain recombines TRBV12-3 or TRBV12-4 with TRBJ1-4; D is undetermined. The CDR3 is 11 amino acids. Trimming shortened V by 4 bases and J by 8 bases, and 5 bases separated the two germline ends. The CDR3 here is CASSSSEKLFF. In DNA form, the CDR3 reads TGTGCCAGCAGTTCATCCGAAAAACTGTTTTTT.

This clone appeared a single time. The rearrangement uses TRBV19 and TRBJ1-1, with a tentative D call TRBD1 (5 bases). Trimming removed 7 bases from V and 1 base from J, with 7 bases in between. Germline assignment: CDR1 LNHDA and CDR2 SQIVND (reference sequence). This CDR3 is 12 amino acids long. The CDR3 DNA sequence: TGTGCCAGTAATGACAGGAACACTGAAGCTTTCTTT. Translated: CASNDRNTEAFF. The complete variable domain, with remaining parts taken from reference TRBV19 and TRBJ1-1, reads DGGITQSPKYLFRKEGQNVTLSCEQNLNHDAMYWYRQDPGQGLRLIYYSQIVNDFQKGDIAEGYSVSREKKESFPLTVTSAQKNPTAFYLCASNDRNTEAFFGQGTRLTVV.

The chain couples TRBV5-6 to TRBJ2-3; D might be TRBD1 (5 bases). CDR3 length equals 14 residues. V dropped 2 bases and J dropped 2 bases, with 9 bases sitting between them. Looked up from germline, CDR1 is SGHDT and CDR2 is YYEEEE. CDR3 sequence: CASSFATATDTQYF. Written as DNA, the CDR3 is TGTGCCAGCAGCTTCGCGACAGCCACAGATACGCAGTATTTT.

The chain combines TRBV10-3 with TRBJ1-6; D uncertain. CDR1 is ENHRY and CDR2 is SYGVKD in the germline V gene. V shed 10 bases and J shed 8 bases, with 18 bases lying between them. The CDR3 contains 14 residues. CDR3 nucleotides: TGTGCCACATCGGACTTACGGCGGGATTCACCCCTCCACTTT. Protein sequence: CATSDLRRDSPLHF.

The chain uses TRBV24-1 and TRBJ1-5, with D unresolved. The V end was cut by 4 bases, the J end by 2 bases, with 11 bases between. The CDR3 totals 15 residues. CDR1 KGHDR and CDR2 SFDVKD come from the germline V gene. Here the CDR3 DNA reads TGTGCCACCAGTGAACCAGGTTCGGGCAATCAGCCCCAGCATTTT. Its translation: CATSEPGSGNQPQHF.

V usage is TRBV3-1 (or the pseudogene TRBV3-2) and J usage is TRBJ1-4, with D tentatively TRBD1 (5 bases). This CDR3 has 14 residues. V lost 4 bases to trimming and J lost 3 bases, with 9 bases between them. The germline gives CDR1 LGHDT, CDR2 YNNKEL (reference sequence). The CDR3 spells CASSRGQANEKLFF. CDR3 in DNA: TGTGCCAGCAGCCGAGGACAAGCTAATGAAAAACTGTTTTTT.

The J gene is TRBJ2-7, the V gene TRBV18; TRBD1 matches 8 bases. The V gene end was trimmed by 3 bases and the J gene end by 5 bases; junction bases not matched to a gene: 9. Germline loops: CDR1 KGHSH, CDR2 LQKENI. The CDR3 totals 15 residues. CDR3 nucleotide sequence: TGTGCCAGCTCACCTGGTGGACAGGGCCGAAACGAGCAGTACTTC. It yields the protein CASSPGGQGRNEQYF.

The chain combines TRBV9 with TRBJ1-1, with 8 positions matching TRBD1. The CDR3 is 13 amino acids. The germline V gene has CDR1 SGDLS and CDR2 YYNGEE. With V trimmed by 3 bases and J by 7 bases, 5 bases remained unmatched. Written as DNA, the CDR3 is TGTGCCAGCAGCGGAGGGGGACAGGTTGAAGCTTTCTTT. Residues: CASSGGGQVEAFF.

The chain carries TRBV7-3 and TRBJ1-1; D gene unclear. The CDR3 extends over 13 amino acids. The V gene's germline CDR1 is SGHTA and CDR2 FQGTGA. Deletions cut 0 bases from V and 3 bases from J, with 5 bases between. CDR3 DNA sequence: TGTGCCAGCAGCTTAACGATTGACACTGAAGCTTTCTTT. Residues: CASSLTIDTEAFF.

The CDR3 is CASSQDPPPGYNEKLFF. The CDR3 coding sequence is TGCGCCAGCAGCCAAGACCCACCGCCGGGGTATAATGAAAAACTGTTTTTT. The chain links TRBV4-3 to TRBJ1-4; D remains ambiguous. This CDR3 has 17 amino acids. The germline V and J ends were trimmed by 0 bases and 4 bases, with 15 bases remaining between them. Germline values: CDR1 LGHNA, CDR2 YSLEER.

The gene calls are TRBV7-2 and TRBJ2-2; D call uncertain. The germline V gene encodes CDR1 SGHTA and CDR2 FQGNSA. CDR3 size: 13 residues. The ends were cut back, 2 bases at V and 7 bases at J, with 8 bases in the middle. The CDR3 sequence: CASSLSTGGELFF. The CDR3 DNA follows: TGTGCCAGCAGCTTAAGTACGGGCGGGGAGCTGTTTTTT.

The chain recombines TRBV29-1 with TRBJ1-5, with 7 nucleotides matching TRBD1. V was pared by 4 bases and J by 5 bases, with 5 bases of the junction left unmatched. CDR3 size: 13 residues. Per germline, CDR1 SQVTM and CDR2 ANQGSEA. The chain's CDR3 is CSVAGRGDQPQHF. CDR3 nucleotides: TGCAGCGTTGCTGGCAGGGGGGATCAGCCCCAGCATTTT.

This clone has just one count. CDR3 residues: CASSLARGTLSGANVLTF. For the CDR3, the DNA is TGTGCCAGCAGCTTAGCGAGGGGGACACTCTCTGGGGCCAACGTCCTGACTTTC. The rearrangement links TRBV7-9 to TRBJ2-6, with D perhaps TRBD1 (6 bases). The V gene's germline CDR1 is SEHNR and CDR2 FQNEAQ (reference sequence). The CDR3 spans 18 residues. Trimming pared 0 bases from V and 0 bases from J, leaving 12 bases between.

V usage is TRBV24-1 and J usage is TRBJ1-4; 10 nucleotides align to TRBD1. The CDR3 runs to 15 residues. Trimming took 3 bases from V and 8 from J; bases not matched to a gene: 5. Germline-derived CDR1 and CDR2 are KGHDR and SFDVKD. CDR3 nucleotides: TGTGCCACCAGTGATCGACAGGGGGCCGGGGAAAAACTGTTTTTT. Translation gives CATSDRQGAGEKLFF.

The rearrangement joins TRBV11-2 to TRBJ2-1; D is tentatively TRBD1 or TRBD2 (6 bases each). This CDR3 has 16 amino acids. V gave up 1 base and J gave up 8 bases, with 18 bases separating them. Germline CDR1 reads SGHAT; CDR2 reads FQNNGV. The CDR3 DNA follows: TGTGCCAGCAGCTTAGCCTTCAAGGTCGGGGGCGATGAGCAGTTCTTC. Its protein is CASSLAFKVGGDEQFF.

The chain recombines TRBV9 with TRBJ2-3, with 9 positions matching TRBD2. Looked up from germline, CDR1 is SGDLS and CDR2 is YYNGEE. Trimming took 1 base from V and 6 from J; bases not matched to a gene: 9. This CDR3 is 16 amino acids long. CDR3 sequence: CASSVSKRGEGDTQYF. The DNA for the CDR3 is TGTGCCAGCAGCGTATCCAAGCGGGGGGAGGGGGATACGCAGTATTTT.

The chain combines TRBV2 with TRBJ1-5, with TRBD1 matching 8 bases. V gave up 4 bases and J gave up 4 bases; unmatched junction bases: 0. CDR1 and CDR2 from the germline V gene are SNHLY and FYNNEI. The CDR3 covers 13 residues. The CDR3 reads CASSGTGNQPQHF. The CDR3 nucleotides are TGTGCCAGCAGTGGGACAGGGAATCAGCCCCAGCATTTT.

The count of this clone is one. This chain connects TRBV24-1 to TRBJ2-1, with D possibly being TRBD2 (6 bases). There are 16 residues in the CDR3. V lost 5 bases, J lost 0 bases, and 13 bases lay in between. Germline V gives CDR1 KGHDR, CDR2 SFDVKD. The CDR3 DNA reads as TGTGCCACCAGTGCTTCCGGGGGAGGCTCCTACAATGAGCAGTTCTTC. Translating it yields CATSASGGGSYNEQFF.

This chain links TRBV9 with TRBJ2-2, with D unresolved. The CDR3 runs 14 residues. Germline V gene lookup returns CDR1 SGDLS and CDR2 YYNGEE. Trimming took 7 bases from V and 0 from J, leaving 10 bases between them. CDR3 sequence (DNA): TGTGCCAGCGCGAGCCAGACGAACACCGGGGAGCTGTTTTTT. Translated: CASASQTNTGELFF.

The V gene is TRBV9, the J gene TRBJ2-7; 10 nucleotides match TRBD2. The V and J ends lost 5 bases and 4 bases, in that order; junction bases with no gene match: 3. CDR1 and CDR2 (germline): SGDLS, YYNGEE. There are 13 residues in the CDR3. This CDR3 reads CASSRLAGYEQYF. CDR3 nucleotide sequence: TGTGCCAGCAGTCGACTAGCGGGTTACGAGCAGTACTTC. The variable domain in full, with the rest retrieved from reference TRBV9 and TRBJ2-7, is DSGVTQTPKHLITATGQRVTLRCSPRSGDLSVYWYQQSLDQGLQFLIQYYNGEERAKGNILERFSAQQFPDLHSELNLSSLELGDSALYFCASSRLAGYEQYFGPGTRLTVT.

The chain has TRBV28 and TRBJ2-5, with 9 bases fitting TRBD2. Trimming took 7 bases from V and 3 from J; bases not matched to a gene: 18. The CDR3 totals 18 residues. CDR1 MDHEN and CDR2 SYDVKM come from the germline V gene. The CDR3 DNA sequence: TGTGCCAGCACCGCCATCCGCAGCGGGGGGCCCTTTAAAGAGACCCAGTACTTC. Protein sequence: CASTAIRSGGPFKETQYF.

The gene calls are TRBV7-9 and TRBJ2-7; D remains unclear. This CDR3 has 13 residues. Germline values: CDR1 SEHNR, CDR2 FQNEAQ (reference sequence). V lost 3 bases to trimming and J lost 6 bases, with 12 bases between them. The CDR3 sequence: CASSFKTWGEQYF. CDR3 DNA sequence: TGTGCCAGCAGCTTCAAGACTTGGGGCGAGCAGTACTTC.